Sequencing of this T cell receptor (beta chain) was carried out in a study of T cell responses to AZD1222 COVID-19 vaccine. The wider study: Pooling of second doses given at about 4 or about 12 weeks was done.

TCRdb's copy holds only in-frame clones and misses some; the assay was immunoSEQ multiplex PCR. The table lists approximately 80,000 clones, approximately 90% of them singletons, with around 5% in the top ten. Germline V gives CDR1 KGHSH, CDR2 LQKENI. V was pared by 6 bases and J by 8 bases, with 19 bases between. The CDR3 loop spans 14 amino acids. With regard to this clone: Its specificity is unknown.

General observations from the study: Targets within unmutated variant regions were reportedly found for nearly half of spike-specific TCRs. Repertoires were sampled only after the peak T cell response. There were mostly white British donors and more females than males, and clonal diversity was possibly underestimated.

This material consisted of peripheral blood, taken on day 0 of AZD1222 vaccination. V and J are TRBV18 and TRBJ1-2; D uncertain. The sequence was obtained from an adult in good health. CDR3 nucleotide sequence: TGTGCCAGCTCCCCCGGCGGAGGACCCCGCGGCTACACCTTC. Protein: CASSPGGGPRGYTF.